The T cell receptor beta chain under discussion was sequenced for a study of OX40 agonist ivuxolimab in advanced cancers. Study in general: Recorded diagnoses for dose-escalation patients were hepatocellular carcinoma, melanoma, renal cell or head and neck cancer. One hepatocellular carcinoma and a couple of cutaneous melanoma patients partially responded.

CDR1 is SNHLY and CDR2 is FYNNEI in the germline V gene. Trimming pared 11 bases from V and 2 bases from J, leaving 9 bases between. The CDR3 totals 11 residues. Method: immunoSEQ multiplex PCR; TCRdb's copy keeps in-frame clones and lacks some. The sample consists of 53,000 or so clones, 79% of them appearing once. As concerns this clone: Its cognate antigen is unknown.

Overall study findings and caveats: At 0.1 to 3.0 mg/kg and by week 6, CD4+ and CD8+ T cells in the blood had expanded clonally.

The specimen comprised CD4+ or CD8+ T cells sorted from blood, sampled in a trial of the OX40 agonist ivuxolimab. The clonotype originates from an adult with an advanced solid tumor such as melanoma, head and neck, liver or kidney cancer. The rearrangement links TRBV2 to TRBJ1-2; tentatively, D is TRBD1 (6 bases). The CDR3 region is CAVGQNYGYTF. The DNA for the CDR3 is TGTGCCGTAGGACAGAACTATGGCTACACCTTC.